Presented here are 7 T cell receptor beta chains from one specimen sequenced in a study of tumor-infiltrating lymphocytes in localized non-small cell lung cancer. Libraries were prepared by immunoSEQ multiplex PCR; TCRdb keeps only in-frame clonotypes and omits some of them. The sample lists 13,000 to 15,000 clones, approximately 71% occurring once. The sequenced sample was uninvolved lung tissue not adjacent to the tumor. Source of these receptors: a human donor with non-small cell lung cancer.

CDR3 nucleotides: TGTGCCAGCAGCTTAAAAGGCTCCAATGAGCAGTTCTTC. Amino acid sequence: CASSLKGSNEQFF. The chain employs TRBV7-3 and TRBJ2-1; no definite D call. Germline V CDR1 and CDR2: SGHTA, FQGTGA. V was pared by 1 base and J by 6 bases, with 7 bases between. The CDR3 runs to 13 residues.

The gene calls are TRBV6-5 and TRBJ1-1, with D maybe TRBD1 (6 bases). CDR1 is MNHEY, CDR2 SVGAGI, per germline. The germline V and J ends were trimmed by 6 bases and 0 bases, with 14 bases remaining between them. The CDR3 runs 15 residues. The CDR3 sequence is CASSRTANMNTEAFF. The CDR3 nucleotides read TGTGCCAGCAGCCGGACAGCTAACATGAACACTGAAGCTTTCTTT.

V is TRBV15 and J is TRBJ1-5, with a weak D call TRBD1 (6 bases). Germline V gives CDR1 LNHNV, CDR2 YYDKDF (reference sequence). Trimming stripped 3 bases from V and 9 bases from J, with 18 bases between. This CDR3 has 15 residues. The CDR3 here is CATSRETGGSAPQHF. The CDR3 DNA reads TGTGCCACCAGCAGGGAGACAGGAGGGAGTGCGCCCCAGCATTTT.

The chain carries TRBV5-5 and TRBJ2-7, with 7 bases fitting TRBD1. After removal of 3 bases from V and 3 bases from J, the junction contained 9 bases not matched to a gene. Germline-derived CDR1 and CDR2 are SGHKS and YYEKEE (reference sequence). The CDR3 consists of 15 residues. The chain's CDR3 is CASSSIPGQLYEQYF. The CDR3 DNA follows: TGTGCCAGCAGCTCTATTCCGGGACAGCTCTACGAGCAGTACTTC.

The chain combines TRBV2 with TRBJ1-4; TRBD1 matches at 8 bases. The germline V gene has CDR1 SNHLY and CDR2 FYNNEI. There are 17 residues in the CDR3. The V segment lost 6 bases and the J segment 2 bases; nucleotides outside the gene matches: 11. The CDR3 DNA sequence: TGTGCCAGCAGCCCGCAGGGGGCGCGGGCGACTAATGAAAAACTGTTTTTT. It encodes CASSPQGARATNEKLFF.

This clone was picked up a small number of times. The V gene is TRBV14, the J gene TRBJ2-5, with 16 bases aligning to TRBD2. Germline V gene data show CDR1 as SGHDN and CDR2 as FVKESK. The junction had 6 bases not matched to a gene; V was cut back by 4 bases and J by 4 bases. This CDR3 has 17 residues. DNA for the CDR3: TGTGCCAGCAGCCCGGGACTAGCGGGAGGGCCGCGAGAGACCCAGTACTTC. Amino acid sequence: CASSPGLAGGPRETQYF.

The CDR3 loop is CASSLRRDKNTEAFF. Here the CDR3 DNA reads TGTGCCAGCAGCCTGCGAAGGGACAAGAACACTGAAGCTTTCTTT. The chain recombines TRBV14 with TRBJ1-1, with D perhaps TRBD1 (6 bases). V was cut by 4 bases and J by 1 base, with 13 bases left in between. The CDR3 spans 15 residues. Germline CDR1 is SGHDN and CDR2 is FVKESK. Full variable domain (remainder filled in from reference TRBV14 and TRBJ1-1): EAGVTQFPSHSVIEKGQTVTLRCDPISGHDNLYWYRRVMGKEIKFLLHFVKESKQDESGMPNNRFLAERTGGTYSTLKVQPAELEDSGVYFCASSLRRDKNTEAFFGQGTRLTVV.